Here is one TCR beta chain with its context. Its antigen is unidentified. The CDR3 runs to 16 residues. V was pared by 1 base and J by 6 bases, with 5 bases of the junction left unmatched. Germline CDR1 and CDR2: SGHDT and YYEEEE. The sample is drawn from a study of cytomegalovirus exposure and HLA in healthy donors. Study outcomes and limitations: According to the study, some 160 TCR beta chains were cytomegalovirus-associated.

Use of 60 Vbeta and 13 Jbeta primers characterized the PCR. Here immunoSEQ multiplex PCR was the method, and the copy in TCRdb shows in-frame clones only, minus some. The data contain approximately 170,000 clones, roughly 80% of them singletons. The receptor's source is a human donor in good health. The J gene is TRBJ2-2, the V gene TRBV5-6, with 11 nucleotides matching TRBD2. The sequencing input was PBMCs. The CDR3 protein is CASSLLASGGSGELFF. The CDR3, as DNA: TGTGCCAGCAGCTTGTTGGCTAGCGGGGGGTCCGGGGAGCTGTTTTTT.